This paragraph covers one T cell receptor beta chain sequence. Per the authors' pipeline: Amplification from reference gene primers served as the basis for estimated nucleated cell counts. The protocol was immunoSEQ multiplex PCR, while the TCRdb copy is restricted to in-frame clones and leaves out a portion. V and J calls plus clone size are reproduced from that table; the DNA served to infer D and trimming. Counted here are roughly 300,000 clones, approximately 82% occurring once; the ten biggest clones make up roughly 1.3%. The sample belongs to a study of blood T cell repertoires in COVID-19. Across the study: Samples representing acute and convalescent COVID-19 were sourced from the United States, Italy and Spain. Nucleic acid was either cDNA or gDNA, and it came from T cells, B-cell-depleted T cells, or PBMCs.

The CDR3 sequence is 14 residues long. Germline V lookup: CDR1 MNHNS, CDR2 SASEGT. V was clipped by 2 bases and J by 4 bases, with 9 bases between them. The clonotype comes from a woman in her forties or fifties with acute or convalescent COVID-19. The sample consisted of peripheral blood. This chain uses TRBV6-1 with TRBJ1-3, with D uncertain. In nucleotides, the CDR3 is TGTGCCAGCAGTGAACGGGAGGTGGGAAACACCATATATTTT. It yields the protein CASSEREVGNTIYF.